Given below is one T cell receptor beta chain in context. Its target is unknown. The sample originates from a study of cytomegalovirus exposure and HLA in healthy donors. Trimming at V came to 3 bases and at J to 7 bases, leaving 7 bases not matched to a gene. From germline, CDR1 is LNHDA and CDR2 SQIVND (reference sequence). This CDR3 is 15 amino acids long. Study results and limitations: Reportedly, cytomegalovirus status was diagnosed with high sensitivity and specificity. Being indistinguishable, some V segments were excluded, TRBV6-2 and TRBV6-3 among them. What was likely a sequencing artifact was a cluster of highly shared sequence variants.

PCR primers comprised 60 Vbeta and 13 Jbeta primers. Per the study methods: Per a later analysis, the number of unique TCR beta chains was about 78 million, of which about 10 million were shared. Measured with immunoSEQ multiplex PCR; TCRdb has only the in-frame clones, and not every one. D and trimming come from the DNA, and the V and J calls and clone size come from that table. The table shows about 150,000 clones, with around 80% occurring only once. Sequenced: PBMCs. The source is a man younger than 35 in good health and CMV-seronegative. The V gene is TRBV19, the J gene TRBJ2-2; TRBD2 aligns across 8 bases. The CDR3 DNA sequence: TGTGCCAGTAGTATCAGCGGGGGATTTCACGGGGAGCTGTTTTTT. Residues: CASSISGGFHGELFF.